This TCR beta chain appears in the sequencing data of a study of T cell clonality in common variable immunodeficiency. Study-wide findings and caveats: CVID subjects shared fewer TCRbeta clones than healthy controls did. Repertoire-complication correlations in CVID were limited by patient heterogeneity. Compared with healthy controls, CVID subjects showed increased TCRbeta clonality, mostly in about a third. What drives increased CVID clonality needs T cell subpopulation sequencing.

This clone was counted at least ten times. Its antigen is currently unknown. The CDR3 end is not reached by the read, which stops 3 residues before it; the germline J gene fills it in. Some clones are missing from TCRdb's copy, which holds only in-frame ones; the method was immunoSEQ multiplex PCR. The sample holds approximately 81,000 clones, and no clone turns up only once. Germline V gene sequence: CDR1 SGHTA, CDR2 FQGNSA. The CDR3 sequence is 14 residues long. V gave up 5 bases and J gave up 2 bases; unmatched junction bases: 4. The receptor comes from a person aged 18-70 years in good health. V is TRBV7-2 and J is TRBJ2-7, with 9 bases lining up with TRBD2. The sample taken for sequencing was peripheral blood mononuclear cells. The sequenced CDR3 bases are TGTGCCAGCAGCACTAGCGGGTCTACCTACGAG. Encoded protein: CASSTSGSTYE. The CDR3 in full is CASSTSGSTYEQYF.